The clone carrying this T cell receptor (beta chain) appeared a few times. Its antigen remains unidentified. The sample originates from a study of T cells after yellow fever vaccination. Each CDR3 protein is one row after TCRdb ran MiXCR on the 5' RACE reads. The data hold a few hundred thousand distinct CDR3 sequences, with more than 5.5% observed a single time. The study, taken as a whole, reports: A faster peak, day 5 versus 15, was reached by the weaker secondary response. Reappearing after the booster were most of the clones from primary vaccination (about 96% CD4, 70% to 90% CD8).

The sequencing used PBMCs, collected 5 days after the yellow fever booster vaccination. This TCR derives from a man in his thirties or forties who received the YFV17D yellow fever vaccine.

Here the CDR3 DNA reads TGCAGCGTTGCCGGCCTGGGCGGAGTGAGGGGAGATACGCAGTATTTT. Encoded protein: CSVAGLGGVRGDTQYF. The chain links TRBV29-1 to TRBJ2-3, with D perhaps given as TRBD1 or TRBD2 (5 bases each). The CDR3 totals 16 residues. Trimming left V 4 bases short and J 5 bases short, with 22 bases between. Germline CDR1 and CDR2: SQVTM and ANQGSEA.